One sample yielded the 23 T cell receptor beta chains listed below, sequenced in a study of cytomegalovirus exposure and HLA in healthy donors. PCR was performed using 60 Vbeta and 13 Jbeta primers. Assay: immunoSEQ multiplex PCR; the TCRdb copy retains only in-frame clones and omits some. Of some 150,000 clones detected, roughly 82% appear once; the ten largest clones hold around 1.6%. The sample consisted of PBMCs. Receptors were obtained from a woman in her 30s in good health and CMV-seronegative.

The chain has TRBV4-1 and TRBJ1-2; D gene unclear. Germline V CDR1 and CDR2: MGHRA, YSYEKL. The CDR3 is 15 residues long. The ends were cut back, 0 bases at V and 0 bases at J, with 8 bases in the middle. The chain's CDR3 is CASSQDRQANYGYTF. The CDR3 bases are TGCGCCAGCAGCCAAGATCGGCAGGCTAACTATGGCTACACCTTC.

The V call is TRBV6-5, the J call TRBJ1-3; maybe TRBD1 (6 bases). Trimming shortened V by 4 bases and J by 2 bases, and 15 bases separated the two germline ends. Looked up from germline, CDR1 is MNHEY and CDR2 is SVGAGI. This CDR3 has 16 amino acids. CDR3 sequence: CASSSPHRAAGNTIYF. Written as DNA, the CDR3 is TGTGCCAGCAGTTCACCTCACAGGGCGGCTGGAAACACCATATATTTT.

J is TRBJ2-1 and V is TRBV4-2, with 9 bases lining up with TRBD2. This CDR3 has 17 amino acids. Germline trimming cut 0 bases from V and 2 bases from J; bases unmatched to any gene: 5. Germline V CDR1 and CDR2: LGHNA, YNFKEQ. CDR3 nucleotide sequence: TGTGCCAGCAGCCAAGAGGTGGCGGGAGGGACCTACAATGAGCAGTTCTTC. As protein: CASSQEVAGGTYNEQFF.

A few counts support this clone. The gene calls are TRBV30 and TRBJ2-7; 7 nucleotides agree with TRBD2. This CDR3 contains 12 residues. V lost 2 bases, J lost 10 bases, and 8 bases stayed unmatched. Germline V lookup: CDR1 GTSNPN, CDR2 SVGIG (reference sequence). CDR3 DNA: TGTGCCTGGAGTAGGGGAGGGGACCTCCAGTACTTC. Its protein product is CAWSRGGDLQYF.

This clone was counted a few times. The chain combines TRBV19 with TRBJ2-1; possible D gene TRBD2, 5 bases. Trimming stripped 1 base from V and 7 bases from J, with 5 bases between. The CDR3 length is 12 residues. The germline V gene encodes CDR1 LNHDA and CDR2 SQIVND (reference sequence). The CDR3 nucleotides read TGTGCCAGTAGTATAGCGGGGAATGAGCAGTTCTTC. Amino acid sequence: CASSIAGNEQFF.

The CDR3 DNA reads TGTGCCAGCAGCACCGACAGGTTGACTAACTATGGCTACACCTTC. Translated: CASSTDRLTNYGYTF. The rearrangement links TRBV9 to TRBJ1-2; TRBD1 is a possible D gene (6 bases). The V and J ends lost 4 bases and 0 bases respectively, with 13 bases between them. This CDR3 comprises 15 residues. CDR1 is SGDLS, CDR2 YYNGEE, per germline.

V gene TRBV9 combines with J gene TRBJ1-3, with unresolved D. CDR3 length: 16 amino acids. V lost 3 bases to trimming and J lost 0 bases, with 13 bases between them. From germline, CDR1 is SGDLS and CDR2 YYNGEE. The CDR3 protein is CASSATGFTSGNTIYF. Here the CDR3 DNA reads TGTGCCAGCAGCGCCACCGGGTTTACCTCTGGAAACACCATATATTTT.

The chain uses TRBV6-1 and TRBJ2-4; D possibly corresponds to TRBD2 (6 bases). Trimming removed 0 bases from V and 6 bases from J, with 9 bases in between. CDR1 is MNHNS, CDR2 SASEGT, per germline. This CDR3 is 14 amino acids long. In nucleotides, the CDR3 is TGTGCCAGCAGTGAAGCGGGGGGATCAAACATTCAGTACTTC. Its protein product is CASSEAGGSNIQYF.

This clone appeared a few times. The CDR3 DNA is TGTGCCAGCAGGCACTGGAGGGGCTTGGCCTATGGCTACACCTTC. Encoded protein: CASRHWRGLAYGYTF. V usage is TRBV5-6 and J usage is TRBJ1-2; D may be TRBD1 (5 bases). The CDR3 loop spans 15 amino acids. CDR1 is SGHDT and CDR2 is YYEEEE in the germline V gene. V was shortened by 5 bases and J by 4 bases, with 18 bases between the two germline ends.

The chain is built from TRBV5-1 and TRBJ1-2; no reliable D call. Germline assignment: CDR1 SGHRS and CDR2 YFSETQ. Trimming cost V 5 bases and J 2 bases, with 19 bases left between them. This CDR3 has 16 residues. Written as DNA, the CDR3 is TGCGCCAGCAGTGTCTCGGGAGGGCTCGCGAACTATGGCTACACCTTC. Translated: CASSVSGGLANYGYTF.

This sequence joins TRBV27 and TRBJ1-5; D may be TRBD1 (5 bases). Germline V gene data show CDR1 as MNHEY and CDR2 as SMNVEV (reference sequence). V was clipped by 2 bases and J by 3 bases, with 8 bases between them. This CDR3 contains 14 residues. CDR3 bases: TGTGCCAGCAGTTTACAGGGACTCAATCAGCCCCAGCATTTT. Encoded protein: CASSLQGLNQPQHF.

The rearrangement uses TRBV5-4 and TRBJ2-1; TRBD2 matches at 10 bases. This CDR3 spans 17 amino acids. CDR1 and CDR2 from the germline V gene are SGHNT and YYREEE (reference sequence). Trimming took 1 base from V and 1 from J; bases not matched to a gene: 5. CDR3 nucleotides: TGTGCCAGCAGCTTGTATAGCGGGGGGTCGTCCTACAATGAGCAGTTCTTC. Its protein product is CASSLYSGGSSYNEQFF.

The rearrangement joins TRBV7-9 to TRBJ2-7; a possible D gene is TRBD1 (5 bases). Germline V gene lookup returns CDR1 SEHNR and CDR2 FQNEAQ (reference sequence). With 2 bases removed from V and 5 bases from J, the gap between germline ends came to 10 bases. CDR3 length equals 13 residues. The CDR3 DNA reads TGTGCCAGCAGCTTAAGGGGTCAAGACGAGCAGTACTTC. This codes for CASSLRGQDEQYF.

The V and J genes are TRBV18 and TRBJ2-7, with D maybe TRBD2 (6 bases). This CDR3 contains 15 residues. CDR1 and CDR2 (germline): KGHSH, LQKENI. Trimming took off 0 bases at V and 7 bases at J, with 16 bases between the two ends. CDR3: CASSPPSGPDGEQYF. As DNA, the CDR3 is TGTGCCAGCTCACCACCTAGCGGTCCCGACGGGGAGCAGTACTTC.

V usage is TRBV5-1 and J usage is TRBJ1-5, with D possibly being TRBD1 (5 bases). Germline CDR1 reads SGHRS; CDR2 reads YFSETQ. Trimming cost V 0 bases and J 7 bases, with 29 bases left between them. The CDR3 consists of 20 residues. Written as DNA, the CDR3 is TGCGCCAGCAGCTTGGAATATATCCAGTTGGGGTTCCAGGGCGGCCAGCCCCAGCATTTT. The encoded protein is CASSLEYIQLGFQGGQPQHF.

This clone was found a few times. The V gene is TRBV6-1, the J gene TRBJ1-1, with a tentative D call TRBD1 (6 bases). The length of the CDR3 is 13 residues. The V end lost 7 bases, the J end lost 4 bases, and 13 bases lay between the germline ends. CDR1 MNHNS and CDR2 SASEGT come from the germline V gene. The CDR3 DNA is TGTGCCAGCACCCTAGAGGGGGTCACTGAAGCTTTCTTT. It yields the protein CASTLEGVTEAFF.

J is TRBJ2-6 and V is TRBV9; possibly TRBD2 for D (6 bases). CDR1 is SGDLS, CDR2 YYNGEE, per germline. Trimming took off 5 bases at V and 3 bases at J, with 6 bases between the two ends. The CDR3 spans 13 residues. The CDR3: CASRRGGANVLTF. The CDR3 DNA reads as TGTGCCAGCAGGCGGGGTGGGGCCAACGTCCTGACTTTC.

This clone was detected a few times. The V and J genes are TRBV29-1 and TRBJ1-2; TRBD1 matches at 12 bases. The CDR3 is 16 amino acids. Germline CDR1 is SQVTM and CDR2 is ANQGSEA. V shed 3 bases, J shed 9 bases, and the junction held 14 bases outside the gene matches. The CDR3 region has the DNA TGCAGCGTTGAGGCACTTGGGACAGGGGGCGTGGTAAGCTACACCTTC. Translating gives CSVEALGTGGVVSYTF.

The J gene is TRBJ1-2, the V gene TRBV23-1; a weak D match, TRBD1 (5 bases). TRBV23-1 is given ORF status, its function remaining uncertain. The CDR3 is made up of 16 amino acids. The ends were cut back, 1 base at V and 1 base at J, with 13 bases in the middle. This CDR3 reads CASSQCGRVVNYGYTF. Written as DNA, the CDR3 is TGCGCCAGCAGTCAATGTGGCAGGGTTGTTAACTATGGCTACACCTTC.

This sequence joins TRBV12-5 and TRBJ2-4, with D uncertain. This CDR3 region has 17 residues. The germline CDR1 and CDR2 sequences are LGHNT and FRNRAP. The V and J ends lost 1 base and 1 base respectively, with 14 bases between them. The CDR3 nucleotides are TGTGCTAGTGGTTTGGGAGCAGGTAGAGACGCCAAAAACATTCAGTACTTC. Translating it yields CASGLGAGRDAKNIQYF.

This clone came up once. V usage is TRBV2 and J usage is TRBJ2-3, with a weak D call TRBD1 (6 bases). The CDR3 spans 12 residues. Trimming stripped 5 bases from V and 7 bases from J, with 10 bases between. Germline V lookup: CDR1 SNHLY, CDR2 FYNNEI. CDR3 residues: CASSTGFHTQYF. The CDR3 nucleotides are TGTGCCAGCAGTACAGGGTTTCATACGCAGTATTTT.

J is TRBJ2-5 and V is TRBV9; 7 bases are shared with TRBD1. Germline CDR1 SGDLS, CDR2 YYNGEE. This CDR3 is 14 amino acids long. V was clipped by 0 bases and J by 4 bases; unmatched bases: 3. The chain's CDR3 is CASSVEGQLETQYF. The CDR3 DNA reads TGTGCCAGCAGCGTAGAGGGACAGCTAGAGACCCAGTACTTC.

This clone appeared once. V and J are TRBV2 and TRBJ1-2; no firm D call. Germline CDR1 and CDR2: SNHLY and FYNNEI. The V end was cut by 0 bases, the J end by 8 bases, with 4 bases between. This CDR3 is built from 11 residues. CDR3 sequence: CASSEARGYTF. DNA for the CDR3: TGTGCCAGCAGTGAAGCGCGGGGCTACACCTTC.